Listed below are T cell receptor beta chains from one sample, sequenced in a study of blood T cell repertoires in COVID-19. The data were produced by immunoSEQ multiplex PCR, yet TCRdb's version contains in-frame clones alone and is incomplete. The data hold roughly 110,000 clones, with 85% observed a single time. The sample was peripheral blood. The receptors here all came from a man aged 40-49 years with acute or convalescent COVID-19. Each CDR3 is given with its conserved first and last residue. A D gene is named only where the DNA matches it firmly. A clone size is listed for some rows: how often the clone was seen (once, few, many), or a class if it is expanded.

DNA	CDR3	V	size	length	J	D
TGTGCCAGTAGTACAGCTAGGTCTACTAGCACAGATACGCAGTATTTT	CASSTARSTSTDTQYF	TRBV19	NA	16	TRBJ2-3	NA
TGTGCCAGCAGCCTCCCAGACTTCTCTGGGGCCAACGTCCTGACTTTC	CASSLPDFSGANVLTF	TRBV28	once	16	TRBJ2-6	NA
TGTGCCAGCAGCTTTCAGACAGGGCCCGAGCAGTACTTC	CASSFQTGPEQYF	TRBV7-8	NA	13	TRBJ2-7	TRBD1
TGCGCCAGCAGGTTGATGGGACAGGGACCCTACGAGCAGTACTTC	CASRLMGQGPYEQYF	TRBV5-1	once	15	TRBJ2-7	TRBD1
TGTGCCAGCAGCTTATTTTTGACTAACACCGGGGAGCTGTTTTTT	CASSLFLTNTGELFF	TRBV11-2	NA	15	TRBJ2-2	NA
TGTGCCAGCAGTTTGGACAGCTACACAGATACGCAGTATTTT	CASSLDSYTDTQYF	TRBV27	NA	14	TRBJ2-3	NA
TGTGCCAGCAGTGACGGGACAACAAGCAATCAGCCCCAGCATTTT	CASSDGTTSNQPQHF	TRBV2	NA	15	TRBJ1-5	NA
TGTGCCAGCAGTAGGACAGGGAACGACCACGAGCAGTACTTC	CASSRTGNDHEQYF	TRBV6-4	NA	14	TRBJ2-7	TRBD1
TGCGCCAGCAGCCAAGTTACGTTGGGGGGTGAAAAACTGTTTTTT	CASSQVTLGGEKLFF	TRBV4-1	few	15	TRBJ1-4	NA
TGTGCCAGCAGCTTAGCCATCGGGGTTACTGAAGCTTTCTTT	CASSLAIGVTEAFF	TRBV7-9	NA	14	TRBJ1-1	NA
TGCGCCAGCAGGGCCGGGACTAGCGGGGAGACCCAGTACTTC	CASRAGTSGETQYF	TRBV5-1	once	14	TRBJ2-5	TRBD2
TGTGCCAGCAGCAAAATTCGAGACCGACAGAGAGATAATTCACCCCTCCACTTT	CASSKIRDRQRDNSPLHF	TRBV4-2	NA	18	TRBJ1-6	NA
TGTGCCAGCAGCGGGGACAGGGGCCGCAGAGATACGCAGTATTTT	CASSGDRGRRDTQYF	TRBV9	once	15	TRBJ2-3	TRBD1
TGTGCCAGCAACCTAGCGGGGGGGGAGCAGTACTTC	CASNLAGGEQYF	TRBV5-4	NA	12	TRBJ2-7	TRBD2
TGTGCCAGCAGTTTATCGGGGAGCTCCTACGAGCAGTACTTC	CASSLSGSSYEQYF	TRBV27	once	14	TRBJ2-7	NA
TGTGCCAGCAGCTTGGGACAGGGTCGGACCTATGGCTACACCTTC	CASSLGQGRTYGYTF	TRBV5-6	NA	15	TRBJ1-2	TRBD1
TGTGCCACCAGTGGTACTTATCTAGGGGAGGAGGGCTATACGCAGTATTTT	CATSGTYLGEEGYTQYF	TRBV24-1	NA	17	TRBJ2-3	NA
TGTGCCAGTAGTATAGGGGGGGATCCCGGGGCCAACGTCCTGACTTTC	CASSIGGDPGANVLTF	TRBV19	NA	16	TRBJ2-6	NA
TGTGCCAGCAGCTTAGGCGCACTAGCGGGGAGACAAGAGACCCAGTACTTC	CASSLGALAGRQETQYF	TRBV11-2	NA	17	TRBJ2-5	TRBD2
TGTGCCAGCAGTCATTCCAGCGGCGGGGTCCTCTACGAGCAGTACTTC	CASSHSSGGVLYEQYF	TRBV7-9	NA	16	TRBJ2-7	NA
TGTGCCAGCTCAGGGGAGTCTAACTATGGCTACACCTTC	CASSGESNYGYTF	TRBV18	NA	13	TRBJ1-2	NA
TGTGCCAGCAGCGTAGGTCTAGGGGGGGGCCAAGATGAGCAGTTCTTC	CASSVGLGGGQDEQFF	TRBV9	medium-sized	16	TRBJ2-1	NA
TGTGCCAGCAGGCAACGACTAGGGGGCGACGAGCAGTACTTC	CASRQRLGGDEQYF	TRBV11-2	few	14	TRBJ2-7	NA